Listed below are T cell receptor beta chains from one sample, sequenced in a study of blood T cell repertoires in COVID-19. Sequencing used immunoSEQ multiplex PCR; TCRdb keeps in-frame clones, though not all of them. The repertoire holds tens of thousands of clones, with approximately 82% as singletons. The source material was peripheral blood. These receptors all come from a human donor in a cohort sampled during active COVID-19. CDR3s leave out the opening cysteine and the closing phenylalanine or tryptophan.

>TRBJ2-2|TRBV6-2/TRBV6-3
ASSAGGELF
>TRBJ2-7|TRBV6-5
ASITPGVGSYEQY
>TRBJ1-2|TRBV6-2/TRBV6-3
ASSRRNEQIYGYT
>TRBJ1-5|TRBV6-4
ASSLSRDREDQPQH
>TRBJ1-3|TRBV6-5
ASSYSQGSGNTIY
>TRBJ1-2|TRBV7-3
ASSPSPTGNYGYT
>TRBJ2-6|TRBV2
ASSSIGSGANVLT
>TRBJ1-2|TRBV11-2
ASTEQGANYGYT
>TRBJ1-1|TRBV11-2
ASSPLGGGTEAF
>TRBJ1-2|TRBV7-2
ASSLGQGNYGYT
>TRBJ2-2|TRBV10-3
AISDPTRQGANGELF
>TRBJ1-2|TRBV2
ASSESLTGGRGYGYT
>TRBJ2-2|TRBV2
ASSRDRANTGELF
>TRBJ2-7|TRBV5-1
ASRLRPPAGDEQY
>TRBJ1-6|TRBV7-3
ASSLMAEGNSPLH
>TRBJ2-4|TRBV27
ASSLNRVSKNIQY
>TRBJ2-3|TRBV7-8
ASSLMGLAGTNRDTQY
>TRBJ1-6|TRBV5-5
ASSPGQGYSPLH
>TRBJ2-1|TRBV3-1/TRBV3-2
ASSQDAASGRMDEQF
>TRBJ1-2|TRBV9
ASSSSGRYGYT
>TRBJ2-2|TRBV9
ASRAGVLNTGELF
>TRBJ2-1|TRBV18
ASSPLQGVNNEQF
>TRBJ2-1|TRBV7-3
ASSPRPTRGNEQF
>TRBJ2-5|TRBV6-1
ASSEAPTSGQETQY
>TRBJ2-5|TRBV27
ASSAGGKETQY
>TRBJ2-1|TRBV7-9
ASSLSLAGSYNEQF
>TRBJ2-1|TRBV6-5
ASSNIYNEQF